This passage covers 10 T cell receptor beta chains from one sample sequenced in a study of blood T cell repertoires in COVID-19. The protocol was immunoSEQ multiplex PCR, while the TCRdb copy is restricted to in-frame clones and leaves out a portion. The data show about 98,000 clones, 82% seen once. The material sequenced was peripheral blood. The receptors stem from a man aged 65-85 years with active or convalescent COVID-19.

This rearrangement joins TRBV10-1 to TRBJ2-2; D is perhaps TRBD1 (5 bases). Germline CDR1 and CDR2: WNHNN and SYGVQD (reference sequence). The CDR3 sequence is 17 residues long. Trimming shortened V by 0 bases and J by 1 base, and 12 bases separated the two germline ends. Here the CDR3 DNA reads TGCGCCAGCAGTGAGTCCCCAGGGAAAGGGAACACCGGGGAGCTGTTTTTT. Its translation: CASSESPGKGNTGELFF.

J is TRBJ2-6 and V is TRBV7-8; D unresolved. Germline loops: CDR1 SGHVS, CDR2 FQNEAQ. This CDR3 spans 14 amino acids. Trimming left V 3 bases short and J 4 bases short, with 7 bases between. The CDR3 DNA reads TGTGCCAGCAGCTTCGGTTCCGGGGCCAACGTCCTGACTTTC. This encodes CASSFGSGANVLTF.

The gene calls are TRBV3-1 (or the pseudogene TRBV3-2) and TRBJ1-6; D is undetermined. Germline CDR1 is LGHDT and CDR2 is YNNKEL (reference sequence). Trimming removed 6 bases from V and 8 bases from J, with 14 bases in between. The CDR3 runs to 14 residues. In DNA, the CDR3 is TGTGCCAGCAGACAATCACTCTTTGATTCACCCCTCCACTTT. Protein sequence: CASRQSLFDSPLHF.

By sample share, this clone is medium-sized. This rearrangement joins TRBV10-1 to TRBJ2-1, with TRBD2 identical over 11 bases. Trimming removed 3 bases from V and 6 bases from J; junction bases left unmatched: 7. The CDR3 is 16 amino acids. Germline loops: CDR1 WNHNN, CDR2 SYGVQD (reference sequence). The CDR3 DNA reads TGCGCCAGCAGTGAAATCAGGACTAGCGGGCTCAATGAGCAGTTCTTC. The encoded protein is CASSEIRTSGLNEQFF.

The rearrangement uses TRBV28 and TRBJ1-1; D is undetermined. CDR1 and CDR2 from the germline V gene are MDHEN and SYDVKM. The length of the CDR3 is 11 residues. V lost 6 bases and J lost 3, with 5 bases in between. The CDR3 region is CASSQDTEAFF. In DNA form, the CDR3 reads TGTGCCAGCAGCCAGGACACTGAAGCTTTCTTT.

V gene TRBV12-5 combines with J gene TRBJ1-5; D might be TRBD1 (6 bases). V dropped 6 bases and J dropped 7 bases, with 13 bases sitting between them. Germline V gene data show CDR1 as LGHNT and CDR2 as FRNRAP. The CDR3 runs 13 residues. CDR3 in DNA: TGTGCTAGTGGAAAGGCGGACAGCCAGCCCCAGCATTTT. It is translated as CASGKADSQPQHF.

This sequence joins TRBV5-5 and TRBJ2-5, with TRBD2 matching 7 bases. The CDR3 consists of 15 residues. Per germline, CDR1 SGHKS and CDR2 YYEKEE (reference sequence). V was clipped by 2 bases and J by 5 bases; unmatched bases: 9. DNA of the CDR3: TGTGCCAGCAGCTTTACAGCGGGGCTCTGGGAGACCCAGTACTTC. This codes for CASSFTAGLWETQYF.

The chain employs TRBV27 and TRBJ2-1; D ambiguous. CDR1 and CDR2 (germline): MNHEY, SMNVEV (reference sequence). The CDR3 contains 13 residues. V lost 2 bases and J 3 bases, leaving 5 bases between the germline ends. The CDR3 sequence: CASSLAVYNEQFF. The CDR3 nucleotides are TGTGCCAGCAGTTTAGCGGTCTACAATGAGCAGTTCTTC.

There are a few counts of this clone. The chain employs TRBV27 and TRBJ1-3; no clear D gene. Germline assignment: CDR1 MNHEY and CDR2 SMNVEV (reference sequence). The ends were cut back, 2 bases at V and 0 bases at J, with 11 bases in the middle. The CDR3 is 16 residues long. The CDR3 DNA reads TGTGCCAGCAGTTTAAGGCGACCTAGCTCTGGAAACACCATATATTTT. Its translation is CASSLRRPSSGNTIYF.

The genes are TRBV19 and TRBJ1-4; 7 bases fit TRBD1. The CDR3 is made up of 16 amino acids. Trimming removed 5 bases from V and 3 bases from J; junction bases left unmatched: 9. Germline loops: CDR1 LNHDA, CDR2 SQIVND (reference sequence). The CDR3 nucleotides read TGTGCCAGTAGTCCCCTAACAGGGGACGCTAATGAAAAACTGTTTTTT. It translates to CASSPLTGDANEKLFF.